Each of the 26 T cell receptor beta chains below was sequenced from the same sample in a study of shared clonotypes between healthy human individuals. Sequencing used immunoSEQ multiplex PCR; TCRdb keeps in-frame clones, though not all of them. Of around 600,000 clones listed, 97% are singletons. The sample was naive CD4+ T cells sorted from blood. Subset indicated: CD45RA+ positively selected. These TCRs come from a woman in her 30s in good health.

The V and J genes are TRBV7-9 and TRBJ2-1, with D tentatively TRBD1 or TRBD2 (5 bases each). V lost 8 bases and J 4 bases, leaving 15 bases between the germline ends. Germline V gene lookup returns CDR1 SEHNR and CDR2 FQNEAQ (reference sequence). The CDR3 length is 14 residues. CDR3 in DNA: TGTGCCAGCGAGAGCGGCGGACAATACAATGAGCAGTTCTTC. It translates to CASESGGQYNEQFF.

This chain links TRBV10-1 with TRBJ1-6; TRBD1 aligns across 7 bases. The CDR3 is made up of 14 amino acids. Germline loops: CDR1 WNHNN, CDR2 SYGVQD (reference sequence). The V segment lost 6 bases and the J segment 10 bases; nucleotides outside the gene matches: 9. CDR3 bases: TGCGCCAGCAGATATGGGACAGATTACTCACCCCTCCACTTT. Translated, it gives CASRYGTDYSPLHF.

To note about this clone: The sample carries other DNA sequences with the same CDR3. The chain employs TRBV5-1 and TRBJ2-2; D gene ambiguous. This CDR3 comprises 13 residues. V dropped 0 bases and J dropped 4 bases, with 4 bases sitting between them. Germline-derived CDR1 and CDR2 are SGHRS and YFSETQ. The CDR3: CASSLGPTGELFF. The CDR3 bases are TGCGCCAGCAGCTTGGGTCCCACCGGGGAGCTGTTTTTT.

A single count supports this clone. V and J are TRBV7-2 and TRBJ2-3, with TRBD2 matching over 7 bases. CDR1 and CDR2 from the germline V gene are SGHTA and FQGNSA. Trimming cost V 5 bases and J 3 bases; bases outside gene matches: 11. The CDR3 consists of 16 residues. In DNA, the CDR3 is TGTGCCAGCAGCAAGGGGAGGGGTGCTGGGACAGATACGCAGTATTTT. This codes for CASSKGRGAGTDTQYF.

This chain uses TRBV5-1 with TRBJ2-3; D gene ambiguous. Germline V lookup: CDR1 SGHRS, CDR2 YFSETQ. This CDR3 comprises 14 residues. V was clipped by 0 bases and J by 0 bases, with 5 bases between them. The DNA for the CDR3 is TGCGCCAGCAGCTTGGTTCCTAGCACAGATACGCAGTATTTT. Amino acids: CASSLVPSTDTQYF.

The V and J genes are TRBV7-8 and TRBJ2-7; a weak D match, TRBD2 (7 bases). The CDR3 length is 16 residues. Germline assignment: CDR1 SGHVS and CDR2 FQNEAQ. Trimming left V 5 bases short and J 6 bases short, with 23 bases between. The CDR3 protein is CASSLEGGLVQGEQYF. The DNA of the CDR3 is TGTGCCAGCAGCCTCGAGGGGGGGTTAGTGCAAGGCGAGCAGTACTTC.

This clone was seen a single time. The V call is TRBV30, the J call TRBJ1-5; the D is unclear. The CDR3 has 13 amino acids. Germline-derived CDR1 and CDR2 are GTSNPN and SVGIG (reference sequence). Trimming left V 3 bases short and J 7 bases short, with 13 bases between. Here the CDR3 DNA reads TGTGCCTGGAGCCAAATATCTGGACAGCCCCAGCATTTT. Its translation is CAWSQISGQPQHF.

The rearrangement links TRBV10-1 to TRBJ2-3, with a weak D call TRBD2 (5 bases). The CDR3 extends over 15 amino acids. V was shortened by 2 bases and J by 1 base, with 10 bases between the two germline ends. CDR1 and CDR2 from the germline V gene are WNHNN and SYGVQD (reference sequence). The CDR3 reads CASSEGISGTDTQYF. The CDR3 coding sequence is TGCGCCAGCAGTGAGGGTATTAGCGGCACAGATACGCAGTATTTT.

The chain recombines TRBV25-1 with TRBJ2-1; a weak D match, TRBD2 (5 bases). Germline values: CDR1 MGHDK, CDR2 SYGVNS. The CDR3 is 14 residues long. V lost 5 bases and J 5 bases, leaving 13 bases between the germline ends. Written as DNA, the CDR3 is TGTGCCAGCAGTATGGCGGGCCTTAACAATGAGCAGTTCTTC. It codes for CASSMAGLNNEQFF.

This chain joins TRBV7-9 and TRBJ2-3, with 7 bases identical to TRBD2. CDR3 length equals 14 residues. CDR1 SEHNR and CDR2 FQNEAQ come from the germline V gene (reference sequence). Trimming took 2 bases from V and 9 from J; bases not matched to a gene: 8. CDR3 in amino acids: CASSLNPSGNTQYF. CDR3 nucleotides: TGTGCCAGCAGCTTAAACCCGAGCGGGAACACGCAGTATTTT.

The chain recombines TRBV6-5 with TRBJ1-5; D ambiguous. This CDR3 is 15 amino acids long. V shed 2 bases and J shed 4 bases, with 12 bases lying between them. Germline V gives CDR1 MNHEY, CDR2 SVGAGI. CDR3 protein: CASSYRRDGNQPQHF. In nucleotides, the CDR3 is TGTGCCAGCAGTTACCGGAGAGATGGTAATCAGCCCCAGCATTTT.

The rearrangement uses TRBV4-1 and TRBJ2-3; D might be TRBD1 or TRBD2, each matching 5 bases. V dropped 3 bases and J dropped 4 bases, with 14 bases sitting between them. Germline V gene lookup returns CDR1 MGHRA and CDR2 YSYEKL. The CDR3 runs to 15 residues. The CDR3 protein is CASSQTGTYPDTQYF. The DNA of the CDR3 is TGCGCCAGCAGCCAGACCGGGACCTATCCAGATACGCAGTATTTT.

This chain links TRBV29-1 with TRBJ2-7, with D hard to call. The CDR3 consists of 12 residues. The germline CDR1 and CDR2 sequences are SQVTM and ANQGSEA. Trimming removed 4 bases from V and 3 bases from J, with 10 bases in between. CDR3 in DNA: TGCAGCGTTGGAGAGAAGGGCTACGAGCAGTACTTC. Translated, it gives CSVGEKGYEQYF.

The CDR3 region has the DNA TGCAGCGTTGCGGTTAGCGGGAGCTACAATGAGCAGTTCTTC. It yields the protein CSVAVSGSYNEQFF. The chain links TRBV29-1 to TRBJ2-1, with 9 bases fitting TRBD2. The CDR3 is made up of 14 amino acids. V lost 4 bases to trimming and J lost 3 bases; unmatched junction nucleotides: 4. The germline V gene encodes CDR1 SQVTM and CDR2 ANQGSEA.

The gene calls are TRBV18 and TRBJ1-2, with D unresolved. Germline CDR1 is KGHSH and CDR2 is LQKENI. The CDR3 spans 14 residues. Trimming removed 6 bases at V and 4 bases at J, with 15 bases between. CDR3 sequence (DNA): TGTGCCAGCTCTCCTTCAACGGGCAGCTATGGCTACACCTTC. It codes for CASSPSTGSYGYTF.

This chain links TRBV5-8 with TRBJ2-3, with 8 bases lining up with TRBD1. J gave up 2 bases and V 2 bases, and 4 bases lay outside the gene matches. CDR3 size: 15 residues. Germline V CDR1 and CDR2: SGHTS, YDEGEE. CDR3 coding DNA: TGTGCCAGCAGCTTAGCGCAGGGGGCCACAGATACGCAGTATTTT. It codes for CASSLAQGATDTQYF.

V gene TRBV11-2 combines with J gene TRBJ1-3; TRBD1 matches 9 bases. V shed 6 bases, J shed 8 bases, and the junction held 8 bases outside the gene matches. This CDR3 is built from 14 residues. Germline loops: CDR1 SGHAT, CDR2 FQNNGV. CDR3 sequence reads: CASRPPGQGHTIYF. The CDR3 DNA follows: TGTGCCAGCAGACCTCCGGGACAGGGACACACCATATATTTT. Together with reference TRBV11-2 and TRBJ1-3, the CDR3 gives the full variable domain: EAGVAQSPRYKIIEKRQSVAFWCNPISGHATLYWYQQILGQGPKLLIQFQNNGVVDDSQLPKDRFSAERLKGVDSTLKIQPAKLEDSAVYLCASRPPGQGHTIYFGEGSWLTVV.

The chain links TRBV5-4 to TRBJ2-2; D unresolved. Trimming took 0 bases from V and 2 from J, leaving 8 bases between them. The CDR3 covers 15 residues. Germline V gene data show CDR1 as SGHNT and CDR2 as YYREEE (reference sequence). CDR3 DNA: TGTGCCAGCAGCTTGGAACAGCTAAACACCGGGGAGCTGTTTTTT. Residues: CASSLEQLNTGELFF.

DNA of the CDR3: TGCGCCAGCAGCTTGAATGCCGGGAGAGCCGCTAATGAGCAGTTCTTC. Translation gives CASSLNAGRAANEQFF. The chain uses TRBV5-1 and TRBJ2-1; TRBD2 might be the D (6 bases). CDR3 size: 16 residues. V was shortened by 1 base and J by 7 bases, with 18 bases between the two germline ends. Germline V gene sequence: CDR1 SGHRS, CDR2 YFSETQ.

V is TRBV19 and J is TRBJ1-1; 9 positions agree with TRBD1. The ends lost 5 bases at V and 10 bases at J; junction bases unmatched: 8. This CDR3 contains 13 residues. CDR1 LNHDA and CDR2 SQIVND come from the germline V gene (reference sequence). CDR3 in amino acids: CASSLQGAPGAFF. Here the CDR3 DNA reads TGTGCCAGTAGTTTACAGGGGGCGCCGGGAGCTTTCTTT. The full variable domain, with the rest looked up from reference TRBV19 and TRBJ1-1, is DGGITQSPKYLFRKEGQNVTLSCEQNLNHDAMYWYRQDPGQGLRLIYYSQIVNDFQKGDIAEGYSVSREKKESFPLTVTSAQKNPTAFYLCASSLQGAPGAFFGQGTRLTVV.

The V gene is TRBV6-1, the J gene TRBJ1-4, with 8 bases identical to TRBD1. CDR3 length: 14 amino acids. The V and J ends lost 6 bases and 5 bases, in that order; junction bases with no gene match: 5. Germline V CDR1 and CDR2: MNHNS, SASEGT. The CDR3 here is CASRDRDLNEKLFF. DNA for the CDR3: TGTGCCAGCAGGGACAGGGACCTAAATGAAAAACTGTTTTTT.

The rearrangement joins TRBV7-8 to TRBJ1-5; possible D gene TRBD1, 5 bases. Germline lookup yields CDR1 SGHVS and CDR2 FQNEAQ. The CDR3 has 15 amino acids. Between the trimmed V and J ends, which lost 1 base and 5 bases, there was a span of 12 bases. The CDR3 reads CASSLGQGDYQPQHF. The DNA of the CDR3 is TGTGCCAGCAGCTTAGGGCAGGGAGATTATCAGCCCCAGCATTTT.

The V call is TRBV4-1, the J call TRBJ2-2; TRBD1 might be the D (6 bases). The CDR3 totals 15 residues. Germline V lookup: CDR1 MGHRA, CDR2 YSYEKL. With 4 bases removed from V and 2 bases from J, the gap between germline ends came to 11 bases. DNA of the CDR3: TGCGCCAGCAGCCCCCAGGGGCGAAACACCGGGGAGCTGTTTTTT. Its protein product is CASSPQGRNTGELFF.

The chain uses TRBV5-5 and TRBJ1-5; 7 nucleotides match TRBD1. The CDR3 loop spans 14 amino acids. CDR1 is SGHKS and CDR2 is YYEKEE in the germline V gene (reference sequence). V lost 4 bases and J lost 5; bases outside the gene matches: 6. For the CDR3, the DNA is TGTGCCAGCAGCGCTTCAGGGGGGGATCAGCCCCAGCATTTT. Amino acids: CASSASGGDQPQHF.

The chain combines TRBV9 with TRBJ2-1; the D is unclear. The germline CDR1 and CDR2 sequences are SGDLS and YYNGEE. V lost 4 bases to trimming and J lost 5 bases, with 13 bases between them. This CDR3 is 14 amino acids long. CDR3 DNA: TGTGCCAGCAGCCCTCAGATTGCGAACAATGAGCAGTTCTTC. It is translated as CASSPQIANNEQFF. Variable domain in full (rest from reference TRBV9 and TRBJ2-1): DSGVTQTPKHLITATGQRVTLRCSPRSGDLSVYWYQQSLDQGLQFLIQYYNGEERAKGNILERFSAQQFPDLHSELNLSSLELGDSALYFCASSPQIANNEQFFGPGTRLTVL.

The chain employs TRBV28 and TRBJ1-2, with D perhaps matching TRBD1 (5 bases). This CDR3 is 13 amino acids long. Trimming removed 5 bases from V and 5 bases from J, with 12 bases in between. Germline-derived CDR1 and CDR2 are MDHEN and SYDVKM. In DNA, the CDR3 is TGTGCCAGCAGTCGCCCAGGGCGGTATGGCTACACCTTC. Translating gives CASSRPGRYGYTF.